This TCR beta chain appears in the sequencing data of a study of blood T cell repertoires in COVID-19. About the study: Samples came from the United States, Italy and Spain, spanning acute and convalescent COVID-19. PBMCs, B-cell-depleted T cells, or T cells provided the cDNA or gDNA that made up the material.

As originally analysed: It was from reference gene primer amplification that nucleated cell counts were estimated. Data came from immunoSEQ multiplex PCR; TCRdb stores just in-frame clones and leaves some out. V and J calls and clone size come straight from that table; D and trimming were deduced from the DNA. The profile shows about 160,000 clones, 65% to 85% of them singletons. This clone was seen a few times. Grouping used clinical history reported by participants in a survey and questionnaire. Sequencing was carried out using PBMCs or T cells enriched from blood (not recorded which). The source of this sequence is a woman aged 40 to 50 with acute COVID-19.

The CDR3: CAWSKDSWGGGAFF. For the CDR3, the DNA is TGTGCCTGGAGCAAGGACAGTTGGGGAGGGGGGGCTTTCTTT. The chain couples TRBV30 to TRBJ1-1, with D perhaps matching TRBD1 (6 bases). The CDR3 loop spans 14 amino acids. Germline V gene sequence: CDR1 GTSNPN, CDR2 SVGIG (reference sequence). V lost 3 bases to trimming and J lost 11 bases, with 22 bases between them. The variable domain in full, with the rest retrieved from reference TRBV30 and TRBJ1-1, is SQTIHQWPATLVQPVGSPLSLECTVEGTSNPNLYWYRQAAGRGLQLLFYSVGIGQISSEVPQNLSASRPQDRQFILSSKKLLLSDSGFYLCAWSKDSWGGGAFFGQGTRLTVV.